This entry lists 2 T cell receptor beta chains sequenced from one sample in a study of T cells expressing NK-cell markers. TCRdb processed the 5' RACE reads again and assigns one entry to each CDR3 protein, with no DNA. Here the sample table reports fewer than 550,000 distinct CDR3 sequences. Sequencing was carried out using blood T cells: a sorted CD56 or NKG2C T cell subset, CD4+ or CD8+ T cells, or bulk PBMC T cells (not recorded which). The source of these receptors is a woman aged 50 to 65 in good health.

The V and J genes are TRBV5-6 and TRBJ2-1; TCRdb reports TRBD1, a call that lacks DNA to check it against. The germline V gene has CDR1 SGHDT and CDR2 YYEEEE. CDR3 length equals 11 residues. The CDR3: CASTGRGDQFF.

The chain couples TRBV12-5 to TRBJ2-7. This CDR3 contains 11 residues. Germline V lookup: CDR1 LGHNT, CDR2 FRNRAP. The CDR3 protein is CASGWVREQYF. The full variable domain, completed using reference TRBV12-5 and TRBJ2-7, is DARVTQTPRHKVTEMGQEVTMRCQPILGHNTVFWYRQTMMQGLELLAYFRNRAPLDDSGMPKDRFSAEMPDATLATLKIQPSEPRDSAVYFCASGWVREQYFGPGTRLTVT.